This T cell receptor beta chain was sequenced for a study of cytomegalovirus exposure and HLA in healthy donors. Study findings and constraints: Published work reported that the classifier diagnosed cytomegalovirus status with high specificity and sensitivity. The analysis excluded some indistinguishable V segments, including TRBV6-2 and TRBV6-3.

With regard to this clone: Its antigen is undetermined.

Primers included in the PCR were 60 Vbeta and 13 Jbeta primers. Clones were sequenced by immunoSEQ multiplex PCR, and TCRdb holds only the in-frame ones, with some missing. The table has roughly 120,000 clones, roughly 74% seen once. The length of the CDR3 is 14 residues. Germline CDR1 is WSHSY and CDR2 is SAAADI. The V end was cut by 6 bases, the J end by 2 bases, with 11 bases between. The sample was PBMCs. This receptor was taken from a woman in her fifties or sixties in good health and CMV-seropositive. This rearrangement joins TRBV10-2 to TRBJ2-4; D unclear. The CDR3 region is CASRAPDTKNIQYF. The CDR3 nucleotides are TGCGCCAGCAGGGCTCCAGATACCAAAAACATTCAGTACTTC.